This record looks at one T cell receptor beta chain sequence and its context. These data belong to a study of blood T cell repertoires in COVID-19. Germline lookup yields CDR1 MNHEY and CDR2 SMNVEV (reference sequence). The CDR3 is 14 residues long. Losses at the gene ends were 5 bases for V and 4 bases for J; bases not matched to a gene: 4. Donors were grouped by their self-reported clinical history. Original handling: Estimation of nucleated cell counts was performed using reference gene primer amplification. Sequencing used immunoSEQ multiplex PCR; TCRdb keeps in-frame clones, though not all of them. D and trimming come from the DNA, and the V and J calls and clone size come from that table. Of 250,000 to 300,000 clones listed, roughly nine tenths are singletons.

The V call is TRBV27, the J call TRBJ1-3; TRBD1 aligns across 8 bases. The specimen sequenced was PBMCs or T cells enriched from blood (not recorded which). This TCR was sampled from a human donor in a cohort exposed to, infected with or recovered from COVID-19 (not recorded which). The donor label of this sample is uncertain. The CDR3 nucleotides are TGTGCCAGCAGTGTGACAGGGGTCGGAAACACCATATATTTT. It encodes CASSVTGVGNTIYF.